The entry below describes one T cell receptor beta chain. This sample was included in a study of blood T cell repertoires in COVID-19. Germline V gene sequence: CDR1 MNHEY, CDR2 SVGAGI. V was shortened by 8 bases and J by 0 bases, with 10 bases between the two germline ends. This CDR3 region has 14 residues. TCRdb's table, derived via immunoSEQ multiplex PCR, lists solely in-frame clones and lacks some. Among 150,000 to 200,000 clones listed, 76% were seen once. Categorization into cohorts depended on clinical history that participants reported. This TCR was recovered from a woman aged 45-59 years with acute COVID-19. The chain has TRBV6-5 and TRBJ1-4; D perhaps matches TRBD1 (5 bases). Sequenced sample: PBMCs or T cells enriched from blood (not recorded which). The CDR3 loop is CASLTVATNEKLFF. CDR3 nucleotides: TGTGCCAGCTTGACAGTCGCAACTAATGAAAAACTGTTTTTT.